The present TCR beta chain was sequenced within a study of PD-1 blockade in mismatch repair-deficient tumors. Clones were read by immunoSEQ multiplex PCR, and TCRdb kept only the in-frame ones, dropping some. The sample includes some 51,000 clones, over 75% of them seen just once. The CDR3 has 16 residues. CDR1 is SGHDT and CDR2 is YYEEEE in the germline V gene. The V segment lost 2 bases and the J segment 5 bases; nucleotides outside the gene matches: 11. This TCR came from an adult with mismatch repair-deficient cancer. The material sequenced was peripheral blood, taken roughly 21 weeks after starting pembrolizumab. The V and J genes are TRBV5-6 and TRBJ2-5; 8 bases align to TRBD2. CDR3: CASSLGTGGQGETQYF. DNA for the CDR3: TGTGCCAGCAGCTTAGGTACGGGAGGGCAGGGTGAGACCCAGTACTTC.